The 8 T cell receptor beta chains in this list originate from one sample, sequenced in a study of blood T cell repertoires in COVID-19. TCRdb keeps only in-frame clones here, not all; method: immunoSEQ multiplex PCR. The sample contains a few hundred thousand clones, roughly 87% of which appear only once. The source material was peripheral blood. These receptors were collected from a human donor in a cohort sampled during active COVID-19.

The chain is built from TRBV7-6 and TRBJ1-1; 9 nucleotides line up with TRBD1. The CDR3 covers 13 residues. Trimming at V came to 6 bases and at J to 3 bases, leaving 2 bases not matched to a gene. Germline values: CDR1 SGHVS, CDR2 FNYEAQ. Written as DNA, the CDR3 is TGTGCCAGCAGGAGGGACAGGGACACTGAAGCTTTCTTT. It is translated as CASRRDRDTEAFF.

This clone was picked up a small number of times. This chain uses TRBV18 with TRBJ2-7, with D tentatively TRBD1 (5 bases). The CDR3 runs 12 residues. V lost 3 bases, J lost 5 bases, and 8 bases lay in between. The germline CDR1 and CDR2 sequences are KGHSH and LQKENI. The CDR3 DNA is TGTGCCAGCTCACCTCAGGGAAACGAGCAGTACTTC. It codes for CASSPQGNEQYF.

The sample holds one count of this clone. This chain connects TRBV4-3 to TRBJ2-7; TRBD1 might be the D (6 bases). Looked up from germline, CDR1 is LGHNA and CDR2 is YSLEER. The length of the CDR3 is 15 residues. V dropped 1 base and J dropped 4 bases, with 14 bases sitting between them. CDR3 sequence: CASSQARRGPYEQYF. The CDR3 nucleotides are TGCGCCAGCAGCCAAGCTCGCAGGGGACCGTACGAGCAGTACTTC.

The chain has TRBV6-2 or TRBV6-3 and TRBJ1-5; TRBD1 matches at 11 bases. This CDR3 contains 14 residues. V lost 2 bases to trimming and J lost 7 bases; unmatched junction nucleotides: 1. Germline loops: CDR1 MNHEY, CDR2 SVGEGT. The CDR3 sequence: CASSYGTGGQPQHF. For the CDR3, the DNA is TGTGCCAGCAGTTACGGGACAGGGGGACAGCCCCAGCATTTT.

This chain links TRBV5-6 with TRBJ1-2; D gene ambiguous. Germline CDR1 and CDR2: SGHDT and YYEEEE. This CDR3 comprises 14 residues. V shed 0 bases and J shed 0 bases, with 6 bases lying between them. CDR3 DNA sequence: TGTGCCAGCAGCTTGGGGCAGTCTAACTATGGCTACACCTTC. It yields the protein CASSLGQSNYGYTF.

This chain joins TRBV5-1 and TRBJ2-5, with 7 bases identical to TRBD2. Per the germline V gene, CDR1 is SGHRS and CDR2 is YFSETQ. V lost 2 bases, J lost 2 bases, and 6 bases stayed unmatched. The CDR3 runs 15 residues. DNA of the CDR3: TGCGCCAGCAGCTTACCGGGGGGACTTCAAGAGACCCAGTACTTC. Its translation: CASSLPGGLQETQYF.

V gene TRBV2 combines with J gene TRBJ2-7; 13 nucleotides align to TRBD2. The CDR3 spans 17 residues. V lost 4 bases, J lost 2 bases, and 8 bases stayed unmatched. Per germline, CDR1 SNHLY and CDR2 FYNNEI. CDR3: CASSVLLAGGPPYEQYF. The DNA for the CDR3 is TGTGCCAGCAGTGTGTTACTAGCGGGAGGGCCCCCCTACGAGCAGTACTTC.

This chain joins TRBV6-5 and TRBJ1-6, with D unclear. The germline gives CDR1 MNHEY, CDR2 SVGAGI. The CDR3 spans 14 residues. Trimming pared 0 bases from V and 7 bases from J, leaving 7 bases between. The CDR3 is CASSYSGQNSPLHF. DNA for the CDR3: TGTGCCAGCAGTTACTCTGGGCAGAATTCACCCCTCCACTTT.